The 3 T cell receptor beta chains below all came from one sample that was sequenced in a study of T cell responses to AZD1222 COVID-19 vaccine (dated by TCRdb to the early 2020s). What this sample's time point label stands for: baseline before first vaccination. Library prep was done by the immunoSEQ multiplex PCR assay. The table was pulled from immuneACCESS by TCRdb, which kept in-frame rearrangements only. Such tables lose some clones; where checked, under half of the loss comes from unresolved V genes, and the rest has no known cause. The table for this sample lists around 100,000 clones; about 88% of them were counted only once. The ten top clones hold roughly a fifth of the sample. This specimen consisted of peripheral blood, obtained on day 0 of AZD1222 vaccination. The receptor source for this set is an adult in good health.

The chain uses TRBV18 and TRBJ1-6; D gene uncertain. CDR3 length: 16 residues. Germline-derived CDR1 and CDR2 are KGHSH and LQKENI. V was clipped by 6 bases and J by 6 bases, with 18 bases between them. CDR3 sequence (DNA): TGTGCCAGCTCCCAGGAAACGGTTTTGGGTAATTCACCCCTCCACTTT. Translation gives CASSQETVLGNSPLHF. Based on the CDR3 plus reference TRBV18 and TRBJ1-6, the full variable domain is NAGVMQNPRHLVRRRGQEARLRCSPMKGHSHVYWYRQLPEEGLKFMVYLQKENIIDESGMPKERFSAEFPKEGPSILRIQQVVRGDSAAYFCASSQETVLGNSPLHFGNGTRLTVT.

V gene TRBV28 combines with J gene TRBJ2-2; the match to TRBD1 covers 8 bases. Looked up from germline, CDR1 is MDHEN and CDR2 is SYDVKM. This CDR3 has 14 residues. V was pared by 7 bases and J by 5 bases, with 6 bases of the junction left unmatched. The CDR3 loop is CASIQGARTGELFF. The CDR3 nucleotides read TGTGCCAGCATCCAGGGGGCGCGGACCGGGGAGCTGTTTTTT.

The chain is built from TRBV6-5 and TRBJ1-2; 8 bases match TRBD1. The CDR3 totals 14 residues. Germline-derived CDR1 and CDR2 are MNHEY and SVGAGI. Trimming removed 8 bases from V and 5 bases from J; junction bases left unmatched: 10. The CDR3 DNA reads as TGTGCCAGCGGACAGGGAGATGACCGGTATGGCTACACCTTC. This translates into CASGQGDDRYGYTF.